These 17 T cell receptor beta chains share one sample of origin, sequenced in a study of T-cell memory formation after mild COVID-19. MiXCR was run by TCRdb on the 5' RACE reads, yielding one entry per CDR3 protein. The sample lists some 200,000 distinct CDR3 sequences, roughly 10% occurring once. Specimen: PBMCs or a T cell subset sorted from them (not recorded which). These receptors all come from a man between 18 and 35 years old who had mild COVID-19 (a few samples of this study predate the infection). Cell type and time point are not known.

The CDR3 coding sequence is TGTGCCAGCAGCTCCACTTCGTCTAATGAAAAACTGTTTTTT. This translates into CASSSTSSNEKLFF. V and J are TRBV7-9 and TRBJ1-4; D gene uncertain. The V gene lost 4 bases and the J gene lost 3 bases, with 9 bases spanning the gap. CDR3 length: 14 amino acids. Germline CDR1 SEHNR, CDR2 FQNEAQ (reference sequence).

The chain carries TRBV6-5 and TRBJ2-5; the D gene is possibly TRBD1 (6 bases). The CDR3 extends over 15 amino acids. Trimming took 1 base from V and 4 from J, leaving 13 bases between them. Germline-derived CDR1 and CDR2 are MNHEY and SVGAGI. CDR3 amino acids: CASSYLGAAGETQYF. CDR3 coding DNA: TGTGCCAGCAGTTACTTGGGGGCAGCTGGAGAGACCCAGTACTTC.

A few counts support this clonotype. The chain is built from TRBV20-1 and TRBJ2-1; the D gene is possibly TRBD2 (6 bases). V was trimmed by 7 bases and J by 9 bases, leaving 16 bases between them. The CDR3 extends over 12 amino acids. CDR1 and CDR2 from the germline V gene are DFQATT and SNEGSKA (reference sequence). This chain's CDR3 is CSGFLAHGEQFF. Here the CDR3 DNA reads TGCAGTGGGTTCCTAGCGCATGGTGAGCAGTTCTTC.

This clonotype was detected many times. This chain joins TRBV5-1 and TRBJ1-3, with 9 bases lining up with TRBD1. The V gene's germline CDR1 is SGHRS and CDR2 YFSETQ. Losses at the gene ends were 4 bases for V and 0 bases for J; bases not matched to a gene: 5. This CDR3 has 16 amino acids. The CDR3 bases are TGCGCCAGCAGCGGGACAGGGACTAGCTCTGGAAACACCATATATTTT. Residues: CASSGTGTSSGNTIYF.

The chain links TRBV6-5 to TRBJ2-3, with 9 bases identical to TRBD1. The junction had 8 bases not matched to a gene; V was cut back by 2 bases and J by 2 bases. The germline V gene encodes CDR1 MNHEY and CDR2 SVGAGI. This CDR3 has 17 amino acids. The CDR3 DNA is TGTGCCAGCAGTTACAGACCCGGGACAGGGAACACAGATACGCAGTATTTT. Protein: CASSYRPGTGNTDTQYF.

The V and J genes are TRBV7-3 and TRBJ2-3, with D tentatively TRBD2 (5 bases). This CDR3 comprises 13 residues. V lost 5 bases, J lost 9 bases, and 15 bases lay in between. The germline CDR1 and CDR2 sequences are SGHTA and FQGTGA. The CDR3 loop is CASSTELGGTQYF. The CDR3 nucleotides read TGTGCCAGCAGCACAGAACTGGGCGGGACGCAGTATTTT. Full variable domain (rest looked up from reference TRBV7-3 and TRBJ2-3): GAGVSQTPSNKVTEKGKYVELRCDPISGHTALYWYRQSLGQGPEFLIYFQGTGAADDSGLPNDRFFAVRPEGSVSTLKIQRTERGDSAVYLCASSTELGGTQYFGPGTRLTVL.

This clonotype was seen only a few times. The chain is built from TRBV9 and TRBJ2-3; TRBD2 matches 7 bases. The CDR3 consists of 15 residues. Germline assignment: CDR1 SGDLS and CDR2 YYNGEE. Germline trimming cut 2 bases from V and 8 bases from J; bases unmatched to any gene: 11. In DNA, the CDR3 is TGTGCCAGCAGCGTTCGCGGGGGTTCAGTTGGTACGCAGTATTTT. This sequence encodes CASSVRGGSVGTQYF.

This clonotype was seen just once. The chain's CDR3 is CASSRVSYEKLFF. CDR3 DNA sequence: TGTGCCAGCAGTCGAGTCAGCTATGAAAAACTGTTTTTT. The chain is built from TRBV27 and TRBJ1-4, with D uncertain. This CDR3 contains 13 residues. Trimming removed 5 bases at V and 6 bases at J, with 10 bases between. Per the germline V gene, CDR1 is MNHEY and CDR2 is SMNVEV (reference sequence). Using reference TRBV27 and TRBJ1-4 for the parts outside the CDR3, the full variable domain is EAQVTQNPRYLITVTGKKLTVTCSQNMNHEYMSWYRQDPGLGLRQIYYSMNVEVTDKGDVPEGYKVSRKEKRNFPLILESPSPNQTSLYFCASSRVSYEKLFFGSGTQLSVL.

The V and J genes are TRBV29-1 and TRBJ2-6; weak D call: TRBD1 (5 bases). Germline values: CDR1 SQVTM, CDR2 ANQGSEA. The CDR3 extends over 14 amino acids. The ends were cut back, 2 bases at V and 4 bases at J, with 9 bases in the middle. The CDR3 sequence is CSVESGNGANVLTF. In nucleotides, the CDR3 is TGCAGCGTTGAATCAGGGAACGGGGCCAACGTCCTGACTTTC.

This CDR3 reads CASKRFNYGYTF. Written as DNA, the CDR3 is TGTGCCAGCAAGCGGTTCAACTATGGCTACACCTTC. The chain uses TRBV6-5 and TRBJ1-2; D gene ambiguous. In germline, CDR1 is MNHEY, CDR2 SVGAGI. Trimming took 7 bases from V and 2 from J, leaving 8 bases between them. The CDR3 sequence is 12 residues long.

Only a few counts were recorded for this clonotype. V usage is TRBV7-6 and J usage is TRBJ2-1; D possibly uses TRBD1 or TRBD2 (5 bases each). Trimming pared 5 bases from V and 8 bases from J, leaving 19 bases between. CDR3 length equals 15 residues. Germline CDR1 SGHVS, CDR2 FNYEAQ. CDR3: CASSPEGTPIDEQFF. The CDR3 DNA is TGTGCCAGCAGCCCAGAAGGGACCCCCATCGATGAGCAGTTCTTC.

The rearrangement uses TRBV4-1 and TRBJ1-5; D is unclear. Germline values: CDR1 MGHRA, CDR2 YSYEKL. CDR3 length equals 13 residues. V dropped 1 base and J dropped 7 bases, with 8 bases sitting between them. The DNA of the CDR3 is TGCGCCAGCAGCCAAGGCTGGCGGCAGCCCCAGCATTTT. Translating it yields CASSQGWRQPQHF.

In this sample, this clonotype turned up a few times. The chain links TRBV6-2 or TRBV6-3 to TRBJ2-1; the D gene is possibly TRBD1 (5 bases). Germline V gene lookup returns CDR1 MNHEY and CDR2 SVGEGT. The CDR3 totals 14 residues. Trimming pared 0 bases from V and 7 bases from J, leaving 10 bases between. CDR3 DNA sequence: TGTGCCAGCAGTTACTCTGGCAGGGTAAATGAGCAGTTCTTC. Residues: CASSYSGRVNEQFF.

This clonotype was recorded a few times. CDR3 loop: CAWSVREAWKTQYF. CDR3 in DNA: TGTGCCTGGAGTGTACGGGAGGCATGGAAGACCCAGTACTTC. V and J are TRBV30 and TRBJ2-5; 7 bases match TRBD2. CDR3 size: 14 residues. The V gene's germline CDR1 is GTSNPN and CDR2 SVGIG (reference sequence). After removal of 0 bases from V and 6 bases from J, the junction contained 7 bases not matched to a gene.

This clonotype has just a few counts. CDR3 nucleotides: TGTGCCAGCACGGCCGTGAATCCGAACACCGGGGAGCTGTTTTTT. It codes for CASTAVNPNTGELFF. The chain combines TRBV18 with TRBJ2-2, with D uncertain. V was shortened by 8 bases and J by 0 bases, with 13 bases between the two germline ends. Looked up from germline, CDR1 is KGHSH and CDR2 is LQKENI. The CDR3 totals 15 residues.

A few counts support this clonotype. The chain links TRBV7-8 to TRBJ1-1; 8 bases map to TRBD1. V trimming: 1 base; J trimming: 0 bases; junction bases outside the gene matches: 10. The CDR3 is made up of 18 amino acids. From germline, CDR1 is SGHVS and CDR2 FQNEAQ. The CDR3 is CASSLVSGGLLMNTEAFF. The CDR3 region has the DNA TGTGCCAGCAGCTTAGTCTCAGGGGGCCTTCTCATGAACACTGAAGCTTTCTTT.

This rearrangement joins TRBV10-3 to TRBJ2-6; D possibly corresponds to TRBD2 (6 bases). CDR1 ENHRY and CDR2 SYGVKD come from the germline V gene. The CDR3 spans 16 residues. Trimming shortened V by 5 bases and J by 0 bases, and 11 bases separated the two germline ends. CDR3 sequence reads: CAISQYGSSGANVLTF. The CDR3, as DNA: TGTGCCATCAGTCAATACGGGAGCTCTGGGGCCAACGTCCTGACTTTC.